A selection of T cell receptor beta chains follows, all from one sample in a study of radiation and T cells in renal cell carcinoma. TCRdb keeps only in-frame clones here, not all; method: immunoSEQ multiplex PCR. The sample holds 150,000 or so clones, 88% seen once. The sequencing here drew on blood, taken from a patient whose treatment included radiotherapy and nephrectomy. These receptors came from a woman in her forties or fifties with renal cell carcinoma. Both conserved end residues are part of each CDR3.

TRBV9,TRBJ2-1,CASSGGTSGLGDEQFF
TRBV7-9,TRBJ2-1,CASSLRGRNEQFF
TRBV19,TRBJ1-5,CASRRSNQPQHF
TRBV6-1,TRBJ2-7,CASNPDRGNEQYF
TRBV6-5,TRBJ2-7,CASSYPRGRGQYF
TRBV7-9,TRBJ1-5,CASSSTSGAGNQPQHF
TRBV6-6,TRBJ1-1,CASSQKWGNTEAFF
TRBV29-1,TRBJ2-4,CSVEVDFLAKNIQYF
TRBV2,TRBJ2-7,CASSVGGGPSYEQYF
TRBV4-1,TRBJ1-1,CASRHIQGMLSLNTEAFF
TRBV7-7,TRBJ1-3,CASSPDRDMRNTIYF
TRBV5-1,TRBJ2-3,CASSQTTSGDPDTQYF
TRBV27,TRBJ2-6,CASSLAGVAGANVLTF
TRBV10-2,TRBJ1-6,CASSESGRSSPLHF
TRBV6-6,TRBJ2-5,CASSYSGFQETQYF
TRBV4-3,TRBJ2-7,CASSQDGRSSYEQYF
TRBV4-2,TRBJ2-5,CASSPEEALQETQYF
TRBV10-3,TRBJ2-3,CAISEGGGIVDTQYF
TRBV7-2,TRBJ2-3,CASSYLAGGPGTQYF
TRBV6-6,TRBJ2-7,CASSFPGQGPYEQYF
TRBV2,TRBJ1-3,CASSTAFSGNTIYF
TRBV5-1,TRBJ2-6,CASTHDSLEANVLTF
TRBV12-5,TRBJ1-6,CASGLWTGSLHSPLHF
TRBV4-3,TRBJ2-4,CASSQDQGIAKNIQYF
TRBV9,TRBJ2-3,CASSLRTSGGLSTDTQYF
TRBV19,TRBJ2-1,CASTSGGAIGNEQFF
TRBV28,TRBJ2-7,CASTSAGVYEQYF
TRBV4-1,TRBJ2-1,CASSRGTLSGEQFF
TRBV7-9,TRBJ2-1,CASRRNRVREDEQFF
TRBV2,TRBJ2-3,CASRRGSTDTQYF
TRBV2,TRBJ2-7,CASSEAYRGSYEQYF
TRBV11-2,TRBJ1-1,CASSTQGNTEAFF
TRBV5-4,TRBJ2-7,CASSPGGTGAGEQYF
TRBV7-2,TRBJ1-1,CASSFSLSNTEAFF
TRBV7-8,TRBJ2-5,CASSVKLSPGLAKETQYF
TRBV5-1,TRBJ2-3,CASSLGGGGDTQYF
TRBV7-9,TRBJ1-1,CASSIAPGTEAFF
TRBV2,TRBJ1-4,CATQEPVLREKLFF
TRBV28,TRBJ1-1,CASSSVQGASEAFF
TRBV12-5,TRBJ2-3,CASGSLDRGADTQYF
TRBV5-5,TRBJ2-5,CASSSSGGRETQYF
TRBV7-6,TRBJ2-7,CASSLNAGTSNYEQYF
TRBV18,TRBJ1-5,CASSPPGQYSNQPQHF
TRBV14,TRBJ1-6,CASTQSRDSPLHF
TRBV4-3,TRBJ2-7,CASSQEMAVGAYEQYF
TRBV2,TRBJ1-2,CASRPNRGPNYGYTF
TRBV7-2,TRBJ2-3,CASRPNRGPSTDTQYF
TRBV19,TRBJ2-2,CASSIFQRAANTGELFF
TRBV19,TRBJ1-2,CASKNRAYGYTF
TRBV7-9,TRBJ1-4,CASSFGDRVGEKLFF
TRBV7-9,TRBJ1-2,CASSLRYGYTF
TRBV5-1,TRBJ1-2,CASSFPGQGNGYTF
TRBV4-1,TRBJ1-5,CASSQEQGAWQPQHF
TRBV9,TRBJ1-1,CASRSGGDTEAFF
TRBV11-2,TRBJ1-1,CASSPSSTEVNTEAFF